Listed below are T cell receptor beta chains from one sample, sequenced in a study of cytomegalovirus exposure and HLA in healthy donors. Sequenced by immunoSEQ multiplex PCR; TCRdb stores in-frame clones only, minus some. This sample contains approximately 110,000 clones. The specimen was PBMCs. These receptors all stem from a man under 40 in good health and CMV-seronegative. The CDR3 runs from the conserved cysteine through the conserved F or W. D genes are given only for firm matches.

TGTGCCAGCACTATACAGACCACGAACACTGAAGCTTTCTTT	CASTIQTTNTEAFF	TRBJ1-1	.	TRBV6-1
TGTGCCAGCAGTTTAGAGGATCAGCCCCAGCATTTT	CASSLEDQPQHF	TRBJ1-5	.	TRBV28
TGTGCCAGCAGCTTAGGATCACAGGTTCCCTATAATTCACCCCTCCACTTT	CASSLGSQVPYNSPLHF	TRBJ1-6	.	TRBV7-9
TGTGCCAGCAGCTTGGACCCGGACAGGGGAGAAAAACTGTTTTTT	CASSLDPDRGEKLFF	TRBJ1-4	TRBD1	TRBV5-4
TGTGCCTGGAGTGTTATGGCAGGGGATCAGCCCCAGCATTTT	CAWSVMAGDQPQHF	TRBJ1-5	.	TRBV30
TGTGCCAGCCAACCGGACACTTATCAGCCCCAGCATTTT	CASQPDTYQPQHF	TRBJ1-5	.	TRBV28
TGCGCCAGCAGCTTGACTAGGGAGATATTAGATACGCAGTATTTT	CASSLTREILDTQYF	TRBJ2-3	.	TRBV5-1
TGTGCCAGCAGTTACTCGTCTAGCGGCAACTACGAGCAGTACTTC	CASSYSSSGNYEQYF	TRBJ2-7	TRBD2	TRBV6-6
TGTGCCTCCCTCGCGGAGGTACGGGCCAAAAACATTCAGTACTTC	CASLAEVRAKNIQYF	TRBJ2-4	.	TRBV30
TGCGCCAGCAGCCCGCCGGCTAAAACTAGCGGGAGCAACAATGAGCAGTTCTTC	CASSPPAKTSGSNNEQFF	TRBJ2-1	TRBD2	TRBV4-1
TGTGCCACCAATGGCAGACAGAACTATGGCTACACCTTC	CATNGRQNYGYTF	TRBJ1-2	.	TRBV6-5
TGCGCCAGCAGCTTACCCGCGTTGCGGGGGGGGGAGGAGACCCAGTACTTC	CASSLPALRGGEETQYF	TRBJ2-5	TRBD2	TRBV5-1
TGTGCCAGCTCACTGGATCGACCCGGCAGGGGGAATTCACCCCTCCACTTT	CASSLDRPGRGNSPLHF	TRBJ1-6	TRBD1	TRBV18
TGTGCCAGCTCACAAAGCGGGAGTACGGCCGGGGAGCTGTTTTTT	CASSQSGSTAGELFF	TRBJ2-2	TRBD2	TRBV18
TGTGCCAGCAGCATACTAGCGGGAGTTACCTACGAGCAGTACTTC	CASSILAGVTYEQYF	TRBJ2-7	TRBD2	TRBV5-4
TGCGCCAGCAGTGCAGGGCTGGGAGGAAACACCATATATTTT	CASSAGLGGNTIYF	TRBJ1-3	.	TRBV5-4
TGTGCCAGCAGTGACCCCCTTAAGAGCTCTGGGGCCAACGTCCTGACTTTC	CASSDPLKSSGANVLTF	TRBJ2-6	.	TRBV2
TGCGCCAGCAGCCAAGATTACCTCCAGCGGGCCCACGAGCAGTACTTC	CASSQDYLQRAHEQYF	TRBJ2-7	.	TRBV4-3
TGTGCCAGCAGCTTGGGAAGGGGGCTAGCTGGGGCCAACGTCCTGACTTTC	CASSLGRGLAGANVLTF	TRBJ2-6	TRBD1	TRBV5-4
TGTGCCAGTAGGACTAGCGGGCCCCCCCTACGCAATGAGCAGTTCTTC	CASRTSGPPLRNEQFF	TRBJ2-1	TRBD2	TRBV7-9
TGCAGCGCACTAGCGGGGAGCTCCTACAATGAGCAGTTCTTC	CSALAGSSYNEQFF	TRBJ2-1	TRBD2	TRBV29-1
TGTGCCAGCAGTTACTCCGAGACAGGGGGCAACAAGCAGTACTTC	CASSYSETGGNKQYF	TRBJ2-5	TRBD1	TRBV6-5
TGTGCCAGCTCACCAGAGGCAGGGGGAGGTCAGCCCCAGCATTTT	CASSPEAGGGQPQHF	TRBJ1-5	TRBD1	TRBV18
TGTGCCAGCAGCGTGGGAGGAGACCAAGAGACCCAGTACTTC	CASSVGGDQETQYF	TRBJ2-5	.	TRBV9
TGTGCCAGCAGCAAAGTGGACAGGCTCCACACTGAAGCTTTCTTT	CASSKVDRLHTEAFF	TRBJ1-1	.	TRBV21-1
TGTGCCAGCTCACCCACTGCAAATGAGCAGTTCTTC	CASSPTANEQFF	TRBJ2-1	.	TRBV18
TGTGCCAGTAGTATAGGGACAGGGGGAACCTACGAGCAGTACTTC	CASSIGTGGTYEQYF	TRBJ2-7	TRBD1	TRBV19